Each of the 11 T cell receptor beta chains below was sequenced from the same sample in a study of OX40 agonist ivuxolimab in advanced cancers. Produced via immunoSEQ multiplex PCR; TCRdb's table is partial and in-frame only. Among about 130,000 clones, about nine tenths were seen once, and the ten largest hold approximately 1.1%. Sequenced material: CD4+ or CD8+ T cells sorted from blood, taken in a trial of the OX40 agonist ivuxolimab. These receptors were obtained from an adult with an advanced solid tumor such as melanoma, head and neck, liver or kidney cancer.

This chain links TRBV7-9 with TRBJ1-4; tentatively, D is TRBD1 (5 bases). Trimming stripped 5 bases from V and 2 bases from J, with 12 bases between. The CDR3 sequence is 15 residues long. CDR1 and CDR2 (germline): SEHNR, FQNEAQ (reference sequence). The CDR3 is CASSEIAGTNEKLFF. The CDR3 bases are TGTGCCAGCAGCGAAATCGCAGGGACTAATGAAAAACTGTTTTTT.

V usage is TRBV27 and J usage is TRBJ1-5; the D gene is possibly TRBD1 (6 bases). Trimming left V 2 bases short and J 2 bases short, with 10 bases between. CDR3 size: 15 residues. CDR1 MNHEY and CDR2 SMNVEV come from the germline V gene (reference sequence). This CDR3 reads CASSLSRGGNQPQHF. DNA of the CDR3: TGTGCCAGCAGTTTAAGCAGGGGTGGCAATCAGCCCCAGCATTTT.

J is TRBJ2-3 and V is TRBV2; 9 positions agree with TRBD2. Germline V gene sequence: CDR1 SNHLY, CDR2 FYNNEI. There are 15 residues in the CDR3. V dropped 2 bases and J dropped 4; count of bases not matched to a gene: 4. The CDR3 loop is CASSELAGISDTQYF. CDR3 coding DNA: TGTGCCAGCAGTGAACTAGCGGGGATATCAGATACGCAGTATTTT.

The rearrangement uses TRBV5-5 and TRBJ1-1; 7 positions match TRBD1. The CDR3 runs to 18 residues. Looked up from germline, CDR1 is SGHKS and CDR2 is YYEKEE (reference sequence). With V trimmed by 2 bases and J by 7 bases, 20 bases remained unmatched. CDR3: CASSLAQQGLSGVGEAFF. CDR3 nucleotides: TGTGCCAGCAGCTTAGCACAACAGGGGTTAAGTGGGGTAGGTGAAGCTTTCTTT. Variable domain in full (rest from reference TRBV5-5 and TRBJ1-1): DAGVTQSPTHLIKTRGQQVTLRCSPISGHKSVSWYQQVLGQGPQFIFQYYEKEERGRGNFPDRFSARQFPNYSSELNVNALLLGDSALYLCASSLAQQGLSGVGEAFFGQGTRLTVV.

V and J are TRBV6-6 and TRBJ1-2, with D uncertain. Germline V gene sequence: CDR1 MNHNY, CDR2 SVGAGI (reference sequence). This CDR3 spans 15 amino acids. Between the trimmed V and J ends, which lost 5 bases and 5 bases, there was a span of 18 bases. Written as DNA, the CDR3 is TGTGCCAGCAGTCTAGAGGTGACAATACTTTATGGCTACACCTTC. Protein product: CASSLEVTILYGYTF.

The rearrangement uses TRBV13 and TRBJ2-3; D gene unclear. CDR3 length: 13 amino acids. Germline-derived CDR1 and CDR2 are PRHDT and FYEKMQ (reference sequence). Trimming removed 10 bases from V and 6 bases from J, with 17 bases in between. The CDR3 DNA sequence: TGTGCCACCCCGCCGCCAGGTCAGGATACGCAGTATTTT. Translated, it gives CATPPPGQDTQYF.

The V gene is TRBV19, the J gene TRBJ1-6; TRBD1 matches at 7 bases. V was clipped by 4 bases and J by 8 bases; unmatched bases: 5. Germline CDR1 and CDR2: LNHDA and SQIVND (reference sequence). The CDR3 consists of 14 residues. CDR3 sequence: CASSRLGQDSPLHF. The CDR3, as DNA: TGTGCCAGTAGTAGGCTAGGACAGGATTCACCCCTCCACTTT.

The chain employs TRBV29-1 and TRBJ2-5; D remains unclear. The CDR3 spans 12 residues. From germline, CDR1 is SQVTM and CDR2 ANQGSEA. The V end was cut by 8 bases, the J end by 1 base, with 11 bases between. The CDR3 sequence is CSCAGSQETQYF. The CDR3 region has the DNA TGCAGCTGCGCCGGCTCCCAAGAGACCCAGTACTTC.

This clone has a single count. The J gene is TRBJ1-2, the V gene TRBV5-5, with TRBD1 matching 7 bases. Losses at the gene ends were 3 bases for V and 2 bases for J; bases not matched to a gene: 13. CDR1 and CDR2 (germline): SGHKS, YYEKEE (reference sequence). The CDR3 has 17 residues. CDR3 DNA: TGTGCCAGCAGCTCACAAGGACAGGCTCACTTCAACTATGGCTACACCTTC. This sequence encodes CASSSQGQAHFNYGYTF. Using reference TRBV5-5 and TRBJ1-2 for the parts outside the CDR3, the full variable domain is DAGVTQSPTHLIKTRGQQVTLRCSPISGHKSVSWYQQVLGQGPQFIFQYYEKEERGRGNFPDRFSARQFPNYSSELNVNALLLGDSALYLCASSSQGQAHFNYGYTFGSGTRLTVV.

The chain joins TRBV11-1 to TRBJ1-1; tentative D call: TRBD1 (5 bases). Trimming stripped 1 base from V and 10 bases from J, with 10 bases between. The CDR3 has 12 amino acids. Germline V gene lookup returns CDR1 SGHAT and CDR2 FQDESV (reference sequence). CDR3 nucleotide sequence: TGTGCCAGCAGCTTAGGTGCAGGGAGAGCTTTCTTT. This encodes CASSLGAGRAFF.

This chain uses TRBV30 with TRBJ1-1, with D possibly being TRBD1 (6 bases). This CDR3 comprises 13 residues. V was trimmed by 2 bases and J by 5 bases, leaving 12 bases between them. Germline CDR1 is GTSNPN and CDR2 is SVGIG (reference sequence). The CDR3 region is CAWSPDSVTEAFF. The DNA for the CDR3 is TGTGCCTGGAGTCCGGACAGTGTTACTGAAGCTTTCTTT.